These 5 T cell receptor beta chains came from one sample sequenced in a study of blood T cell repertoires in COVID-19. The protocol was immunoSEQ multiplex PCR, while the TCRdb copy is restricted to in-frame clones and leaves out a portion. The table has about 47,000 clones, roughly nine tenths seen once. Sequencing used peripheral blood. The receptors stem from an elderly man with active or convalescent COVID-19.

The CDR3 DNA sequence: TGCGCCAGCAGTAACTACAGGGATGTCGAGATCGGCTCCTACGAGCAGTACTTC. It encodes CASSNYRDVEIGSYEQYF. The rearrangement links TRBV5-1 to TRBJ2-7; possibly TRBD1 for D (6 bases). This CDR3 comprises 18 residues. V was clipped by 5 bases and J by 0 bases, with 24 bases between them. Germline loops: CDR1 SGHRS, CDR2 YFSETQ.

This clone appeared a single time. The sample carries other DNA sequences with the same CDR3. This chain uses TRBV18 with TRBJ2-7; 15 bases are a match to TRBD2. This CDR3 is 17 amino acids long. Trimming at V came to 3 bases and at J to 0 bases, leaving 3 bases not matched to a gene. The V gene's germline CDR1 is KGHSH and CDR2 LQKENI. The DNA for the CDR3 is TGTGCCAGCTCACCCCCGGGACTAGCGGGAGGCTCCTACGAGCAGTACTTC. It is translated as CASSPPGLAGGSYEQYF.

The chain combines TRBV9 with TRBJ1-5; D gene unclear. Germline lookup yields CDR1 SGDLS and CDR2 YYNGEE. V dropped 1 base and J dropped 3 bases, with 26 bases sitting between them. CDR3 size: 20 residues. In DNA, the CDR3 is TGTGCCAGCAGCGTATTTCTCTTGGTGGGAGATGACGGCCTCAATCAGCCCCAGCATTTT. Translating it yields CASSVFLLVGDDGLNQPQHF.

In this sample, this clone turned up a few times. The chain joins TRBV10-3 to TRBJ1-2; 9 bases line up with TRBD1. CDR3 length: 14 amino acids. CDR1 and CDR2 (germline): ENHRY, SYGVKD. Trimming at V came to 5 bases and at J to 3 bases, leaving 4 bases not matched to a gene. CDR3 residues: CAISRGQGDYGYTF. The DNA of the CDR3 is TGTGCCATCAGTCGGGGACAGGGAGACTATGGCTACACCTTC.

The chain recombines TRBV3-1 (or the pseudogene TRBV3-2) with TRBJ1-2; 7 bases match TRBD1. Germline values: CDR1 LGHDT, CDR2 YNNKEL (reference sequence). The V and J ends lost 0 bases and 5 bases, in that order; junction bases with no gene match: 15. This CDR3 has 18 residues. This chain's CDR3 is CASSQENPSGQALYGYTF. For the CDR3, the DNA is TGTGCCAGCAGCCAAGAAAACCCGAGCGGACAGGCCCTTTATGGCTACACCTTC.